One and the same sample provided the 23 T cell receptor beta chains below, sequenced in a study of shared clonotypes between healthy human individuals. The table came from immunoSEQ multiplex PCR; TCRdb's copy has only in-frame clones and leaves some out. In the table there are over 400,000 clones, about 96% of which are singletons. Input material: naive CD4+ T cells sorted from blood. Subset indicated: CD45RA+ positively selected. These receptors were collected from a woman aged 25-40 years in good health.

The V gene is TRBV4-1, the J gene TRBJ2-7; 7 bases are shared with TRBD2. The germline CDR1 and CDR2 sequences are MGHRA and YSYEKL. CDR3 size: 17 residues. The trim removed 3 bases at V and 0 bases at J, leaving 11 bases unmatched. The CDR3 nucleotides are TGCGCCAGCAGCCAGACTCCTATAGCGGGTAGCTCCTACGAGCAGTACTTC. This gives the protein CASSQTPIAGSSYEQYF.

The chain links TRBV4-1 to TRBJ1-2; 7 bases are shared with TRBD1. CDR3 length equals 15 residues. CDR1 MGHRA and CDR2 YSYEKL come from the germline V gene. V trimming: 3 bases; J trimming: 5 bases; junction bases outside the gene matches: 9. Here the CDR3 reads CASSQPIQGPYGYTF. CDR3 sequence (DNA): TGCGCCAGCAGCCAGCCGATACAGGGGCCGTATGGCTACACCTTC.

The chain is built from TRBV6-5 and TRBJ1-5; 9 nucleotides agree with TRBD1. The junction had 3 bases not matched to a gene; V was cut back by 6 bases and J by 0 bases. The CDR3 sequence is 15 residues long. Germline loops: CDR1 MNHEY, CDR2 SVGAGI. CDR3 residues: CASSGDRASNQPQHF. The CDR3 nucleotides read TGTGCCAGCAGCGGGGACAGGGCTAGCAATCAGCCCCAGCATTTT.

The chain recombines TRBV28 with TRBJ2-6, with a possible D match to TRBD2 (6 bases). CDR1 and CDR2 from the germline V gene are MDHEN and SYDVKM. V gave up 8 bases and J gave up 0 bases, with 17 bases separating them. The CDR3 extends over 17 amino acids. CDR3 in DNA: TGTGCCAGCGGCGGAGGGGCCGTTTTCTCTGGGGCCAACGTCCTGACTTTC. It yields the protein CASGGGAVFSGANVLTF.

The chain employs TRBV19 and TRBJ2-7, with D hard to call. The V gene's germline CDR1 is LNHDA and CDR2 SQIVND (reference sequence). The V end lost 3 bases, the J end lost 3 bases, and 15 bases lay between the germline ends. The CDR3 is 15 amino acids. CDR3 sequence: CASSMKGWADYEQYF. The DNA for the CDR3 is TGTGCCAGTAGTATGAAGGGCTGGGCGGACTACGAGCAGTACTTC. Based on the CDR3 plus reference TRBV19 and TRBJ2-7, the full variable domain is DGGITQSPKYLFRKEGQNVTLSCEQNLNHDAMYWYRQDPGQGLRLIYYSQIVNDFQKGDIAEGYSVSREKKESFPLTVTSAQKNPTAFYLCASSMKGWADYEQYFGPGTRLTVT.

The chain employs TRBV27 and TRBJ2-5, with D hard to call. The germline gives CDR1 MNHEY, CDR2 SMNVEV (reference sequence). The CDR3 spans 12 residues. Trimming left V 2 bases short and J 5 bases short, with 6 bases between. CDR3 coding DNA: TGTGCCAGCAGTTTAGTTTTGGAGACCCAGTACTTC. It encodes CASSLVLETQYF.

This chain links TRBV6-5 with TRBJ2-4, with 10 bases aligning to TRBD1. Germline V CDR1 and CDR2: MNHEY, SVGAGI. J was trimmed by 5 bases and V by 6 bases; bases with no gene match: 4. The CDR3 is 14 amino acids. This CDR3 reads CASSPDRGQNIQYF. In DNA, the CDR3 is TGTGCCAGCAGCCCAGACAGGGGGCAAAACATTCAGTACTTC.

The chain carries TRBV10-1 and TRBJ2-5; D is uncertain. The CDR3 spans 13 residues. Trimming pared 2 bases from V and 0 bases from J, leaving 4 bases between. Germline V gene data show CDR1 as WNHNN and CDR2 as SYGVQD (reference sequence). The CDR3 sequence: CASSEPNQETQYF. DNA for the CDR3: TGCGCCAGCAGTGAGCCCAACCAAGAGACCCAGTACTTC.

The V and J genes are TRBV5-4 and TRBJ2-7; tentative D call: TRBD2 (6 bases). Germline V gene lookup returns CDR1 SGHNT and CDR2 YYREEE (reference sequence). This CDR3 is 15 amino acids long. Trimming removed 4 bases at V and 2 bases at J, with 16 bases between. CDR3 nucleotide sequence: TGTGCCAGCAGCCAAGGGCCGGGACTTCCCTACGAGCAGTACTTC. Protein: CASSQGPGLPYEQYF. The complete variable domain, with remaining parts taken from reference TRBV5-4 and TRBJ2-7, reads ETGVTQSPTHLIKTRGQQVTLRCSSQSGHNTVSWYQQALGQGPQFIFQYYREEENGRGNFPPRFSGLQFPNYSSELNVNALELDDSALYLCASSQGPGLPYEQYFGPGTRLTVT.

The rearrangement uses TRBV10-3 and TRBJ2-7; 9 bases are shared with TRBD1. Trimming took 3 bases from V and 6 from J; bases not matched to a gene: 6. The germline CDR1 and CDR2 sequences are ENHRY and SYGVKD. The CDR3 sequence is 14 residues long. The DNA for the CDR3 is TGTGCCATCAGTGAAAGGACAGGGGTAGGCGAGCAGTACTTC. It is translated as CAISERTGVGEQYF.

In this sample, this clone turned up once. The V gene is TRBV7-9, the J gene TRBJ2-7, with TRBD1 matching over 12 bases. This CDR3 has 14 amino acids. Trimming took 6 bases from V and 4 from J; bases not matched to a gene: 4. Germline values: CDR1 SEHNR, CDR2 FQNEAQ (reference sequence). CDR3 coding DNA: TGTGCCAGCAGATTGGGACAGGGGGCTTACGAGCAGTACTTC. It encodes CASRLGQGAYEQYF.

CDR3 DNA: TGTGCCAGCAGCTTAGGGACTAGCGGAAACAATGAGCAGTTCTTC. Its translation: CASSLGTSGNNEQFF. The rearrangement uses TRBV7-9 and TRBJ2-1, with 10 bases fitting TRBD2. V was pared by 1 base and J by 5 bases, with 2 bases of the junction left unmatched. The CDR3 extends over 15 amino acids. CDR1 and CDR2 (germline): SEHNR, FQNEAQ (reference sequence).

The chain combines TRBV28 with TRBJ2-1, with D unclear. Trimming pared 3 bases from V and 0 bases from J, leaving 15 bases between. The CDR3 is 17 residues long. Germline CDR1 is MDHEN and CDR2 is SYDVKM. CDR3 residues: CASSFRSLLSSYNEQFF. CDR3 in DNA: TGTGCCAGCAGTTTTCGATCCCTTCTCAGCTCCTACAATGAGCAGTTCTTC.

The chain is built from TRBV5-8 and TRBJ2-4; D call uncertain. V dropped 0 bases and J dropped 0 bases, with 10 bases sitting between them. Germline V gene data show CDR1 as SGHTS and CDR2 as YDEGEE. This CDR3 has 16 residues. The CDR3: CASSLVQLLAKNIQYF. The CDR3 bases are TGTGCCAGCAGCTTGGTGCAGCTACTAGCCAAAAACATTCAGTACTTC.

CDR3 region: CASSLFNVKGRGPPYEQYF. The CDR3 nucleotides are TGTGCCAGCAGTTTATTCAACGTTAAGGGGCGGGGACCTCCCTACGAGCAGTACTTC. V and J are TRBV27 and TRBJ2-7; D possibly corresponds to TRBD2 (6 bases). Germline V gene sequence: CDR1 MNHEY, CDR2 SMNVEV (reference sequence). This CDR3 region has 19 residues. V was cut by 1 base and J by 2 bases, with 24 bases left in between.

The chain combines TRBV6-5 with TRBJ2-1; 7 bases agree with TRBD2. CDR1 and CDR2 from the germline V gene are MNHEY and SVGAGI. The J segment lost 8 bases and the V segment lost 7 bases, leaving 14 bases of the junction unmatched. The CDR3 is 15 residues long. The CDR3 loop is CASTGLDGPIHEQFF. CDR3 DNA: TGTGCCAGCACTGGACTAGACGGCCCTATCCATGAGCAGTTCTTC.

This chain's CDR3 is CASRDRAREKLFF. DNA for the CDR3: TGTGCCAGCAGGGACAGGGCTCGGGAAAAACTGTTTTTT. The chain employs TRBV28 and TRBJ1-4, with 8 positions matching TRBD1. The CDR3 has 13 residues. Germline trimming cut 6 bases from V and 8 bases from J; bases unmatched to any gene: 5. The germline CDR1 and CDR2 sequences are MDHEN and SYDVKM.

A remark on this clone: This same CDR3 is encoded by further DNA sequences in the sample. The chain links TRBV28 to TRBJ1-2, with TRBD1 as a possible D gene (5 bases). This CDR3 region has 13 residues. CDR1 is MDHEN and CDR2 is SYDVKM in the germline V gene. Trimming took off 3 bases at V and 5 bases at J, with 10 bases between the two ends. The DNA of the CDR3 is TGTGCCAGCAGTTTGGGCAGGGAATATGGCTACACCTTC. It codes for CASSLGREYGYTF.

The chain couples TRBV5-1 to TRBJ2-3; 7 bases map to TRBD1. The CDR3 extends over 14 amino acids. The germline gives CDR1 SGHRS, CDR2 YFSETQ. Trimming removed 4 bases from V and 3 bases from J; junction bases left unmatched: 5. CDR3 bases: TGCGCCAGCAGCCACTCACAGGGGACAGATACGCAGTATTTT. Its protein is CASSHSQGTDTQYF.

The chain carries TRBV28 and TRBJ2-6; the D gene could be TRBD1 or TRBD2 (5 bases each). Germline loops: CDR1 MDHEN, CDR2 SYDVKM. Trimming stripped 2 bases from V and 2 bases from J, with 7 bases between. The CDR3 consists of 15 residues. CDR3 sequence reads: CASSLRGAGANVLTF. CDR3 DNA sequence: TGTGCCAGCAGTTTAAGGGGAGCTGGGGCCAACGTCCTGACTTTC. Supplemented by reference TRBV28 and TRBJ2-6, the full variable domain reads DVKVTQSSRYLVKRTGEKVFLECVQDMDHENMFWYRQDPGLGLRLIYFSYDVKMKEKGDIPEGYSVSREKKERFSLILESASTNQTSMYLCASSLRGAGANVLTFGAGSRLTVL.

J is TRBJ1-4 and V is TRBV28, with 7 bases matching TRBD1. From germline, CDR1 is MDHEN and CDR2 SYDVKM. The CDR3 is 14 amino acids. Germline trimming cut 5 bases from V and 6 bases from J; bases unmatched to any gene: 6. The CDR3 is CASSPQGRDEKLFF. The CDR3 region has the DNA TGTGCCAGCAGTCCACAGGGGAGGGATGAAAAACTGTTTTTT. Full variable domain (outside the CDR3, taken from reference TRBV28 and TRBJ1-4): DVKVTQSSRYLVKRTGEKVFLECVQDMDHENMFWYRQDPGLGLRLIYFSYDVKMKEKGDIPEGYSVSREKKERFSLILESASTNQTSMYLCASSPQGRDEKLFFGSGTQLSVL.

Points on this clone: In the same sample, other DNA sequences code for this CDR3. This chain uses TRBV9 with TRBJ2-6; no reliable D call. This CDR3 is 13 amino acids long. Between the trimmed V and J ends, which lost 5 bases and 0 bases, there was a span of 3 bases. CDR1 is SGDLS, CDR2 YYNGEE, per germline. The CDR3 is CASRSSGANVLTF. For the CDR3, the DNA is TGTGCCAGCAGAAGCTCTGGGGCCAACGTCCTGACTTTC. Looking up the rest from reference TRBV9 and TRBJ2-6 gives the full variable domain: DSGVTQTPKHLITATGQRVTLRCSPRSGDLSVYWYQQSLDQGLQFLIQYYNGEERAKGNILERFSAQQFPDLHSELNLSSLELGDSALYFCASRSSGANVLTFGAGSRLTVL.

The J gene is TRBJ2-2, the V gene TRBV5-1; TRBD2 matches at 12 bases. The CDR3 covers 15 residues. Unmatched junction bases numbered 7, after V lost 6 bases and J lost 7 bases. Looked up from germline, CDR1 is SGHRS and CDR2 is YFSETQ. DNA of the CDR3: TGCGCCAGCACCCCGACTAGCGGGAGCAACGGGGAGCTGTTTTTT. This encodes CASTPTSGSNGELFF. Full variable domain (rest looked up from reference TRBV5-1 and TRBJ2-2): KAGVTQTPRYLIKTRGQQVTLSCSPISGHRSVSWYQQTPGQGLQFLFEYFSETQRNKGNFPGRFSGRQFSNSRSEMNVSTLELGDSALYLCASTPTSGSNGELFFGEGSRLTVL.